These 5 T cell receptor beta chains share one sample of origin, sequenced in a study of cytomegalovirus exposure and HLA in healthy donors. The data were produced by immunoSEQ multiplex PCR, yet TCRdb's version contains in-frame clones alone and is incomplete. The sample records 55,000 to 85,000 clones, approximately 94% being singletons. The specimen sequenced was PBMCs. The receptors originated from a woman between 18 and 29 years old in good health and CMV-seronegative.

The chain uses TRBV5-4 and TRBJ2-3, with 7 bases matching TRBD1. The CDR3 has 15 residues. Germline-derived CDR1 and CDR2 are SGHNT and YYREEE (reference sequence). Germline trimming cut 3 bases from V and 5 bases from J; bases unmatched to any gene: 9. DNA of the CDR3: TGTGCCAGCAGCTCCCCTGACAGGGTTGAAGATACGCAGTATTTT. It specifies CASSSPDRVEDTQYF.

The chain uses TRBV10-3 and TRBJ2-7, with TRBD1 matching 8 bases. The germline V gene has CDR1 ENHRY and CDR2 SYGVKD. V gave up 10 bases and J gave up 2 bases; unmatched junction bases: 10. This CDR3 is 14 amino acids long. CDR3 sequence: CATLGQGGTYEQYF. DNA for the CDR3: TGTGCCACCTTAGGACAGGGAGGAACCTACGAGCAGTACTTC.

This chain uses TRBV6-1 with TRBJ1-5; D is undetermined. This CDR3 is built from 13 residues. Trimming took off 3 bases at V and 7 bases at J, with 10 bases between the two ends. Looked up from germline, CDR1 is MNHNS and CDR2 is SASEGT. The CDR3 protein is CASSETLRQPQHF. As DNA, the CDR3 is TGTGCCAGCAGTGAGACTTTAAGGCAGCCCCAGCATTTT.

V gene TRBV18 combines with J gene TRBJ1-5, with unresolved D. V lost 2 bases and J 3 bases, leaving 5 bases between the germline ends. Germline V lookup: CDR1 KGHSH, CDR2 LQKENI. The CDR3 has 13 residues. CDR3 bases: TGTGCCAGCTCACCAATAGACAATCAGCCCCAGCATTTT. Its protein is CASSPIDNQPQHF.

The J gene is TRBJ2-7, the V gene TRBV11-2; 7 bases agree with TRBD1. The CDR3 is 18 residues long. The trim removed 6 bases at V and 6 bases at J, leaving 23 bases unmatched. Germline CDR1 and CDR2: SGHAT and FQNNGV. CDR3 amino acids: CASSPTGDVLLEMAEQYF. CDR3 in DNA: TGTGCCAGCAGTCCTACAGGGGACGTCCTGTTGGAGATGGCCGAGCAGTACTTC.